This T cell receptor (beta chain) derives from a study of cytomegalovirus exposure and HLA in healthy donors. Study-wide findings and caveats: The number of N-insertions in an Asian-associated ancestry cluster was reportedly below the 666-donor mean in a later analysis.

Use of 60 Vbeta and 13 Jbeta primers characterized the PCR. The table came from immunoSEQ multiplex PCR; TCRdb's copy has only in-frame clones and leaves some out. The profile covers 150,000 to 200,000 clones, with around three quarters appearing a single time and 6% to 7.5% taken by the ten largest. This CDR3 has 14 residues. Trimming took 4 bases from V and 2 from J; bases not matched to a gene: 5. CDR1 and CDR2 from the germline V gene are MNHNS and SASEGT. In the case of this clone: Its antigen is currently unknown.

Sequencing input: PBMCs. This rearrangement joins TRBV6-1 to TRBJ2-7, with 7 bases lining up with TRBD1. The TCR was taken from a middle-aged man in good health and CMV-seropositive. CDR3 DNA: TGTGCCAGCAGTGCCGGGACAGATACCTACGAGCAGTACTTC. This gives the protein CASSAGTDTYEQYF.